The clone carrying this T cell receptor (beta chain) was counted ten times or more. Its cognate antigen is unknown. The data were taken from a study of T cells in Graves' hyperthyroidism and ophthalmopathy. General study points: Ophthalmopathy, as predicted by the model, came a median roughly 6.5 months after the prediction.

The germline V gene has CDR1 SGHVS and CDR2 FQNEAQ. After removal of 5 bases from V and 5 bases from J, the junction contained 9 bases not matched to a gene. CDR3 length: 15 residues. Amplification of TCR beta CDR3 regions used RNA as the template. The HTBI primer set served for first-round RT-PCR of the TCR CDR3. TCRdb re-called the multiplex PCR reads with MiXCR, one entry per CDR3 protein. Of hundreds of thousands of distinct CDR3 sequences in the sample, 30% to 40% were seen once. This TCR was recovered from a woman in her thirties or forties with Graves' hyperthyroidism. This chain connects TRBV7-8 to TRBJ1-1; 9 bases agree with TRBD1. The sample taken for sequencing was blood. The CDR3 region has the DNA TGTGCCAGCAGCGCAATGGGACAGGGAGGGACTGAAGCTTTCTTT. Residues: CASSAMGQGGTEAFF.